The 22 T cell receptor beta chains below come from one sample, sequenced in a study of shared clonotypes between healthy human individuals. The protocol was immunoSEQ multiplex PCR, while the TCRdb copy is restricted to in-frame clones and leaves out a portion. The sample yields around 510,000 clones, roughly 95% seen once. Sequenced: naive CD4+ T cells sorted from blood. Specified subset: CD45RA+ positively selected. The receptors were sampled from a woman under 40 in good health.

This rearrangement joins TRBV10-2 to TRBJ2-5; TRBD2 aligns across 7 bases. The CDR3 loop spans 14 amino acids. V lost 7 bases to trimming and J lost 5 bases; unmatched junction nucleotides: 10. Germline V gene lookup returns CDR1 WSHSY and CDR2 SAAADI. CDR3 nucleotide sequence: TGCGCCAGCAACGAGGGACTAACCGCGGAGACCCAGTACTTC. Amino acid sequence: CASNEGLTAETQYF.

This clone was seen only a few times. The CDR3: CASSLDRVTEAFF. The CDR3, as DNA: TGTGCCAGCAGCCTTGACAGGGTAACTGAAGCTTTCTTT. The chain links TRBV7-9 to TRBJ1-1, with 7 nucleotides matching TRBD1. Germline trimming cut 5 bases from V and 5 bases from J; bases unmatched to any gene: 5. The CDR3 contains 13 residues. CDR1 and CDR2 from the germline V gene are SEHNR and FQNEAQ (reference sequence).

This clone has a single count. The chain couples TRBV10-2 to TRBJ2-2; 8 bases map to TRBD2. V was pared by 2 bases and J by 6 bases, with 5 bases of the junction left unmatched. Germline V lookup: CDR1 WSHSY, CDR2 SAAADI. The CDR3 runs to 15 residues. DNA for the CDR3: TGCGCCAGCAGTGAGGCTCTGACTAGCGCCGGGGAGCTGTTTTTT. Amino acid sequence: CASSEALTSAGELFF.

The chain is built from TRBV19 and TRBJ1-5, with D perhaps TRBD1 (5 bases). CDR1 and CDR2 (germline): LNHDA, SQIVND (reference sequence). This CDR3 has 16 amino acids. The ends were cut back, 6 bases at V and 0 bases at J, with 15 bases in the middle. Written as DNA, the CDR3 is TGTGCCAGTAGACTTACAGGAGAATATAGCAATCAGCCCCAGCATTTT. Its protein product is CASRLTGEYSNQPQHF. Full variable domain (rest looked up from reference TRBV19 and TRBJ1-5): DGGITQSPKYLFRKEGQNVTLSCEQNLNHDAMYWYRQDPGQGLRLIYYSQIVNDFQKGDIAEGYSVSREKKESFPLTVTSAQKNPTAFYLCASRLTGEYSNQPQHFGDGTRLSIL.

The chain recombines TRBV28 with TRBJ1-4; D is undetermined. CDR3 size: 16 residues. The germline CDR1 and CDR2 sequences are MDHEN and SYDVKM. Deletions cut 5 bases from V and 4 bases from J, with 17 bases between. CDR3 DNA: TGTGCCAGCAGTGGTAACTCGGTGGGAAGTAATGAAAAACTGTTTTTT. As protein: CASSGNSVGSNEKLFF.

The V and J genes are TRBV7-8 and TRBJ2-2; D may be TRBD1 (6 bases). This CDR3 is built from 16 residues. Germline assignment: CDR1 SGHVS and CDR2 FQNEAQ. V dropped 2 bases and J dropped 2 bases, with 12 bases sitting between them. The CDR3 coding sequence is TGTGCCAGCAGCTTACGGGACACGCTAAACACCGGGGAGCTGTTTTTT. Translating it yields CASSLRDTLNTGELFF.

This sequence joins TRBV7-9 and TRBJ1-2, with D possibly TRBD1 on 5 matching bases. V lost 6 bases, J lost 0 bases, and 11 bases lay in between. Per germline, CDR1 SEHNR and CDR2 FQNEAQ (reference sequence). The CDR3 covers 14 residues. CDR3 sequence: CASSTGVANYGYTF. CDR3 DNA sequence: TGTGCCAGCAGTACAGGCGTAGCTAACTATGGCTACACCTTC.

The chain carries TRBV5-6 and TRBJ2-1; D uncertain. This CDR3 spans 13 amino acids. The V end lost 0 bases, the J end lost 5 bases, and 6 bases lay between the germline ends. Germline CDR1 is SGHDT and CDR2 is YYEEEE. The CDR3 DNA reads as TGTGCCAGCAGCTTGGTAGTACACAATGAGCAGTTCTTC. It translates to CASSLVVHNEQFF.

This chain connects TRBV13 to TRBJ2-7; 10 positions match TRBD1. The CDR3 contains 16 residues. J gave up 4 bases and V 4 bases, and 10 bases lay outside the gene matches. Germline V gives CDR1 PRHDT, CDR2 FYEKMQ (reference sequence). Written as DNA, the CDR3 is TGTGCCAGCAGCTACCTTACCGGGACAGGGGTATACGAGCAGTACTTC. This gives the protein CASSYLTGTGVYEQYF.

This clone was seen just once. J is TRBJ1-4 and V is TRBV28; D gene unclear. CDR1 and CDR2 (germline): MDHEN, SYDVKM. CDR3 length equals 13 residues. Between the trimmed V and J ends, which lost 10 bases and 3 bases, there was a span of 12 bases. The CDR3 sequence: CATRETANEKLFF. The CDR3 DNA follows: TGTGCCACCCGGGAGACTGCTAATGAAAAACTGTTTTTT.

The rearrangement links TRBV5-8 to TRBJ1-3; possible D gene TRBD1, 6 bases. V dropped 4 bases and J dropped 0 bases, with 14 bases sitting between them. The CDR3 is 16 residues long. Germline CDR1 and CDR2: SGHTS and YDEGEE. CDR3 amino acids: CASSDRIGISGNTIYF. CDR3 coding DNA: TGTGCCAGCAGCGACAGGATTGGGATCTCTGGAAACACCATATATTTT.

This chain links TRBV11-3 with TRBJ2-3; tentative D call: TRBD2 (6 bases). V was clipped by 2 bases and J by 3 bases, with 15 bases between them. This CDR3 is 16 amino acids long. Germline values: CDR1 SGHNT, CDR2 YENEEA. CDR3 sequence: CASSLSTVRGTDTQYF. DNA for the CDR3: TGTGCCAGCAGCTTATCCACCGTCCGGGGGACAGATACGCAGTATTTT.

The chain recombines TRBV18 with TRBJ2-7; D not certain. The CDR3 extends over 12 amino acids. CDR1 and CDR2 from the germline V gene are KGHSH and LQKENI. Trimming took off 4 bases at V and 5 bases at J, with 9 bases between the two ends. This chain's CDR3 is CASSLLSDEQYF. CDR3 bases: TGTGCCAGCTCACTACTCAGCGACGAGCAGTACTTC.

The V and J genes are TRBV28 and TRBJ2-7; D not resolved. The CDR3 covers 13 residues. The germline CDR1 and CDR2 sequences are MDHEN and SYDVKM. V shed 3 bases and J shed 4 bases, with 10 bases lying between them. The CDR3 region has the DNA TGTGCCAGCAGTTTCCCGGCCCGATACGAGCAGTACTTC. Its translation is CASSFPARYEQYF.

V usage is TRBV4-1 and J usage is TRBJ1-4; TRBD1 agrees at 10 bases. Per germline, CDR1 MGHRA and CDR2 YSYEKL. The V and J ends lost 2 bases and 7 bases, in that order; junction bases with no gene match: 7. The CDR3 totals 16 residues. The CDR3 sequence is CASSQLRTGGFEKLFF. CDR3 bases: TGCGCCAGCAGCCAACTCCGGACAGGGGGATTTGAAAAACTGTTTTTT.

The rearrangement links TRBV25-1 to TRBJ1-2; TRBD1 agrees at 8 bases. CDR1 and CDR2 from the germline V gene are MGHDK and SYGVNS. V shed 4 bases, J shed 8 bases, and the junction held 12 bases outside the gene matches. The CDR3 spans 15 residues. Here the CDR3 DNA reads TGTGCCAGCAGTGCCTCGGGACAGGCCGCGGGGGGCTACACCTTC. Translating gives CASSASGQAAGGYTF.

This clone appeared a single time. The chain has TRBV7-7 and TRBJ2-2; maybe TRBD2 (5 bases). In germline, CDR1 is SSHAT, CDR2 FNYEAQ (reference sequence). CDR3 size: 20 residues. Trimming pared 5 bases from V and 0 bases from J, leaving 25 bases between. The CDR3 loop is CASSKFPGIAESPNTGELFF. Written as DNA, the CDR3 is TGTGCCAGCAGCAAATTCCCGGGGATAGCAGAATCTCCGAACACCGGGGAGCTGTTTTTT.

This rearrangement joins TRBV11-3 to TRBJ2-1; D is unresolved. Germline CDR1 is SGHNT and CDR2 is YENEEA. Trimming removed 5 bases at V and 9 bases at J, with 14 bases between. The CDR3 contains 13 residues. DNA of the CDR3: TGTGCCAGCAGCCCCCACCCAGAAGGTGAGCAGTTCTTC. Translating it yields CASSPHPEGEQFF.

The chain has TRBV19 and TRBJ1-5; D uncertain. The CDR3 contains 17 residues. Germline V gene data show CDR1 as LNHDA and CDR2 as SQIVND (reference sequence). V was clipped by 6 bases and J by 0 bases, with 18 bases between them. The CDR3 spells CASRERRPTYSNQPQHF. CDR3 DNA sequence: TGTGCCAGTAGGGAAAGGCGCCCAACTTATAGCAATCAGCCCCAGCATTTT.

Concerning this clone itself: Germline is not matched at one junction end, which may reflect a read error. The rearrangement joins TRBV6-1 to TRBJ2-5; D not certain. This CDR3 contains 12 residues. Germline CDR1 is MNHNS and CDR2 is SASEGT. The CDR3 nucleotides are TGTGCCAGCTGTGATGGTTCAAAGACCCAGTACTTC. Its protein product is CASCDGSKTQYF.

The V and J genes are TRBV11-2 and TRBJ1-5; D remains ambiguous. This CDR3 has 14 residues. The V end was cut by 5 bases, the J end by 2 bases, with 10 bases between. The germline CDR1 and CDR2 sequences are SGHAT and FQNNGV. CDR3 protein: CASSQTGGNQPQHF. CDR3 coding DNA: TGTGCCAGCAGCCAGACCGGTGGCAATCAGCCCCAGCATTTT. Full variable domain (missing parts from reference TRBV11-2 and TRBJ1-5): EAGVAQSPRYKIIEKRQSVAFWCNPISGHATLYWYQQILGQGPKLLIQFQNNGVVDDSQLPKDRFSAERLKGVDSTLKIQPAKLEDSAVYLCASSQTGGNQPQHFGDGTRLSIL.

The genes are TRBV6-5 and TRBJ1-1; 7 bases are a match to TRBD1. The CDR3 runs 15 residues. Germline CDR1 MNHEY, CDR2 SVGAGI. V gave up 2 bases and J gave up 5 bases; unmatched junction bases: 8. The CDR3: CASSYDQGGRTEAFF. The CDR3 DNA reads as TGTGCCAGCAGTTACGATCAGGGGGGTAGGACTGAAGCTTTCTTT.